This T cell receptor (beta chain) was recovered during a study of PD-1 blockade in classical Hodgkin lymphoma. V was shortened by 8 bases and J by 5 bases, with 18 bases between the two germline ends. CDR1 and CDR2 from the germline V gene are MDHEN and SYDVKM. CDR3 length equals 15 residues. The repertoire was sequenced with immunoSEQ multiplex PCR; TCRdb's copy has only in-frame clones and lacks some. The data show about 31,000 clones, about 85% seen once. Patients all relapsed after autologous stem cell transplantation, and there was variation in brentuximab vedotin exposure. The study purified CD4+ T cells from thawed PBMCs using magnetic negative selection. Classifying best responses yielded complete response, partial response or progressive disease.

The source of this sequence is a human donor with classical Hodgkin lymphoma. The V and J genes are TRBV28 and TRBJ2-2; D not certain. This material consisted of CD4+ T cells from blood, taken at baseline. The CDR3 DNA follows: TGTGCCAGCTCCCTCGAGGCAGATTTAACCGGGGAGCTGTTTTTT. Translated: CASSLEADLTGELFF.